Sequencing of this T cell receptor (beta chain) was carried out in a study of OX40 agonist ivuxolimab in advanced cancers. Study context: Dose-escalation cases comprised hepatocellular carcinoma, melanoma, renal cell or head and neck cancer. Whole-study results and caveats: On average, a greater number of expanded clones characterised CD8+ T cells relative to CD4+.

Sequenced by immunoSEQ multiplex PCR; TCRdb stores in-frame clones only, minus some. Of tens of thousands of clones detected, approximately 86% appear once; the ten largest clones hold about 15%. A remark on this clone: Its antigen is not known.

The clonotype comes from an adult with an advanced solid tumor such as melanoma, head and neck, liver or kidney cancer. The sequences come from CD4+ or CD8+ T cells sorted from blood, collected in a trial of the OX40 agonist ivuxolimab.

The CDR3 here is CASSWASWAQETQYF. Here the CDR3 DNA reads TGTGCCAGCAGCTGGGCCTCCTGGGCCCAAGAGACCCAGTACTTC. This rearrangement joins TRBV7-8 to TRBJ2-5; D is undetermined. V was pared by 4 bases and J by 1 base, with 13 bases between. The CDR3 loop spans 15 amino acids. Per the germline V gene, CDR1 is SGHVS and CDR2 is FQNEAQ. Full variable domain (outside the CDR3, taken from reference TRBV7-8 and TRBJ2-5): GAGVSQSPRYKVAKRGQDVALRCDPISGHVSLFWYQQALGQGPEFLTYFQNEAQLDKSGLPSDRFFAERPEGSVSTLKIQRTQQEDSAVYLCASSWASWAQETQYFGPGTRLLVL.